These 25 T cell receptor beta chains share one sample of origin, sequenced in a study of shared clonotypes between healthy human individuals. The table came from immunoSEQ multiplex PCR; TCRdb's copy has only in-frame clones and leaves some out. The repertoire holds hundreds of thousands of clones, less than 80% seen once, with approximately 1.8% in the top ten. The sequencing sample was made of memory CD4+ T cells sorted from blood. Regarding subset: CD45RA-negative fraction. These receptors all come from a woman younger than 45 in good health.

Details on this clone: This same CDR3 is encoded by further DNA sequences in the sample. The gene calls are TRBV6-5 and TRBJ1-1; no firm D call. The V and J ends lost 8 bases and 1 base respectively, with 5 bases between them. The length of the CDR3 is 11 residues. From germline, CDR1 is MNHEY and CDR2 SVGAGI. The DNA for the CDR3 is TGTGCCAGCCGGGGGAACACTGAAGCTTTCTTT. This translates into CASRGNTEAFF.

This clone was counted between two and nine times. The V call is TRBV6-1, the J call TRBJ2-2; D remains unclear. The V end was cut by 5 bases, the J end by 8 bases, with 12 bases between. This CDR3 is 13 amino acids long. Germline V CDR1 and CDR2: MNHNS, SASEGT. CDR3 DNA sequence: TGTGCCAGCAGTTATTTGGGTCCGGGGGAGCTGTTTTTT. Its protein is CASSYLGPGELFF.

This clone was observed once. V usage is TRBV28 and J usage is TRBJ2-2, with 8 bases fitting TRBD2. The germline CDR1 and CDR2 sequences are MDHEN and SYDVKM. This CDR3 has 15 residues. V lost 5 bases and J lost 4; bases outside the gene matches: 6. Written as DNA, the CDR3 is TGTGCCAGCAGTGTTCTAGCGGGCGCCACCGGGGAGCTGTTTTTT. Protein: CASSVLAGATGELFF.

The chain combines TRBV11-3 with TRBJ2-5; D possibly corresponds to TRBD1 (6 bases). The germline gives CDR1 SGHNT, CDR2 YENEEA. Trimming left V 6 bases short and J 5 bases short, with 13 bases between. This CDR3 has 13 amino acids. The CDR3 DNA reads TGTGCCAGCAGTACAGGGAATTCTGAGACCCAGTACTTC. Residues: CASSTGNSETQYF.

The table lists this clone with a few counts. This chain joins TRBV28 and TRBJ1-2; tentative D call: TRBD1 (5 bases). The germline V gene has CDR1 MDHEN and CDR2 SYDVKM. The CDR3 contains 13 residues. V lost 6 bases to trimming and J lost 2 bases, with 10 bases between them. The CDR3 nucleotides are TGTGCCAGCAGGGCCCGGGGGAACTATGGCTACACCTTC. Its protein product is CASRARGNYGYTF.

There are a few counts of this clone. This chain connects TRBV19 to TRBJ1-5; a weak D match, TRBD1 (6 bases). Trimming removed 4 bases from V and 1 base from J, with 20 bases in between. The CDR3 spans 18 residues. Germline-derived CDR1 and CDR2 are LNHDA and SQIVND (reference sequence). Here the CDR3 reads CASSTRPTWGASNQPQHF. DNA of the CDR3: TGTGCCAGTAGTACCAGACCAACATGGGGGGCCAGCAATCAGCCCCAGCATTTT.

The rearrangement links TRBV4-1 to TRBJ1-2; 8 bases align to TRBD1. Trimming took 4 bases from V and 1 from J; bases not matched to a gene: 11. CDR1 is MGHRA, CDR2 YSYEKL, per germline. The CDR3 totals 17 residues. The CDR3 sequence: CASSPDAGQAYNYGYTF. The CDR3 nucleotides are TGCGCCAGCAGCCCGGACGCGGGACAGGCATATAACTATGGCTACACCTTC.

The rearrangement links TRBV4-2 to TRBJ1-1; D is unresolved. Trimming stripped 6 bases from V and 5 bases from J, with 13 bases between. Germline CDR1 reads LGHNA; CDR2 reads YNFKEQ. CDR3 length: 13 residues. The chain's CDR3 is CASSSYSSTEAFF. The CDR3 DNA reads TGTGCCAGCAGTAGTTACAGTTCGACTGAAGCTTTCTTT.

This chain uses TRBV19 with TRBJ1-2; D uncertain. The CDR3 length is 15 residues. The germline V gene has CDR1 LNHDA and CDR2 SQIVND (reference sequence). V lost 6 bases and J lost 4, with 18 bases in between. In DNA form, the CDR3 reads TGTGCCAGTAGACCCGCGCCGGGCGGTCGCTATGGCTACACCTTC. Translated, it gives CASRPAPGGRYGYTF.

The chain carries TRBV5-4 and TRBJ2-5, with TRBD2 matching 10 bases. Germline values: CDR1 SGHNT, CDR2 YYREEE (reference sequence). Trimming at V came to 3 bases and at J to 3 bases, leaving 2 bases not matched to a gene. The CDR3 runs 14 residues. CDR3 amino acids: CASSWTSGEETQYF. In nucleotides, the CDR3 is TGTGCCAGCAGCTGGACTAGCGGAGAAGAGACCCAGTACTTC.

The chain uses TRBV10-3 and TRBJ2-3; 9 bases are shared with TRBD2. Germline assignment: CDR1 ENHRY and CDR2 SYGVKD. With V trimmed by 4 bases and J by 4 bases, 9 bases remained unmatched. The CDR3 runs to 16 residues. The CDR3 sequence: CAISVAGGRGADTQYF. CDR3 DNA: TGTGCCATCAGTGTTGCGGGCGGGAGGGGGGCAGATACGCAGTATTTT.

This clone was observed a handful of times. CDR3 DNA sequence: TGCGCCAGCAGCTTACATGCGACTAGCGGGGATCAAGAGACCCAGTACTTC. Protein sequence: CASSLHATSGDQETQYF. This sequence joins TRBV5-1 and TRBJ2-5, with TRBD2 matching over 11 bases. Trimming took 2 bases from V and 2 from J; bases not matched to a gene: 8. The CDR3 runs 17 residues. The germline V gene encodes CDR1 SGHRS and CDR2 YFSETQ.

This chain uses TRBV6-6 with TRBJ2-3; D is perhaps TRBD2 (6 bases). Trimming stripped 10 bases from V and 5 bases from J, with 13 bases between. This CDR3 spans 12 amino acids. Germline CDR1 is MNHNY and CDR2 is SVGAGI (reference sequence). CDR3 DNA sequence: TGTGCCACCTCGCTTAGCGGAGATACGCAGTATTTT. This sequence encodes CATSLSGDTQYF.

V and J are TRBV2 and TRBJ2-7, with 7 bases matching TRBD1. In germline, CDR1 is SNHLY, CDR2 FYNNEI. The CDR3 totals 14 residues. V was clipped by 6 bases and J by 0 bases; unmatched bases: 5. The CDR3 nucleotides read TGTGCCAGCAGGGGGACAGAATACTCCTACGAGCAGTACTTC. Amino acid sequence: CASRGTEYSYEQYF.

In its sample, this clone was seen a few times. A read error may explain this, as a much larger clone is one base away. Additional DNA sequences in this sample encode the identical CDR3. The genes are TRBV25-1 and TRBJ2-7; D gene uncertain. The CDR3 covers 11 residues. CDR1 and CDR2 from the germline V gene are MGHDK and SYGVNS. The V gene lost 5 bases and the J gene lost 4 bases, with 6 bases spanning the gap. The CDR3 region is CASSPAYEQYF. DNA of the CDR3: TGTGCCAGCAGTCCCGCTTACGAGCAGTACTTC.

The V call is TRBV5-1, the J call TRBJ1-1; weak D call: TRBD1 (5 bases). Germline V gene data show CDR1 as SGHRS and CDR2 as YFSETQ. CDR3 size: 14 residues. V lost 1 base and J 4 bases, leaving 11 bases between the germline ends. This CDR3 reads CASSLLGTGTEAFF. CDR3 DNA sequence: TGCGCCAGCAGCTTGCTGGGGACGGGCACTGAAGCTTTCTTT.

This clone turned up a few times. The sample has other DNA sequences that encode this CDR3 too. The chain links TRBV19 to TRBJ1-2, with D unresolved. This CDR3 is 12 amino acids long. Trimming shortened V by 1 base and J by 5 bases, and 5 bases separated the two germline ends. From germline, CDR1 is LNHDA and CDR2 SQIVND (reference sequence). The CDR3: CASSIGDYGYTF. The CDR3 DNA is TGTGCCAGTAGTATAGGGGATTATGGCTACACCTTC.

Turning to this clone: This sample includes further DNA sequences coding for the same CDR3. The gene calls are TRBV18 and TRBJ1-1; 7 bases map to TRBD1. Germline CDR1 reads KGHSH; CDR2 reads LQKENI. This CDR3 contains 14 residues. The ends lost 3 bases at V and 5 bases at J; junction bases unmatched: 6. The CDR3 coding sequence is TGTGCCAGCTCACCCTCCAGGGGGACAACTGAAGCTTTCTTT. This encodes CASSPSRGTTEAFF.

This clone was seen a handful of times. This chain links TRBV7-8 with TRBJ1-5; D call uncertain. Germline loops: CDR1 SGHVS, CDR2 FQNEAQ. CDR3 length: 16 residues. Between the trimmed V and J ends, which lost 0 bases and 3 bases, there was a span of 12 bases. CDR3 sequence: CASSLAPQRNNQPQHF. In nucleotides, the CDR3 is TGTGCCAGCAGCTTAGCGCCTCAGCGGAACAATCAGCCCCAGCATTTT.

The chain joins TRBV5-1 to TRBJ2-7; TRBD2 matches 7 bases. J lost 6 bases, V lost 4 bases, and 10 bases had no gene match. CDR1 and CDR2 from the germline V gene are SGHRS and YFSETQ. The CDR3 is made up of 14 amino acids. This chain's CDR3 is CASSPRAGDGEQYF. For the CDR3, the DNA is TGCGCCAGCAGCCCGAGGGCGGGAGATGGCGAGCAGTACTTC.

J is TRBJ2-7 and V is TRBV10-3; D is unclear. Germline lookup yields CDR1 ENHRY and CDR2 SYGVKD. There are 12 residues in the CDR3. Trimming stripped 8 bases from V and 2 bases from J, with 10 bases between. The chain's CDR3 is CAIGSLTYEQYF. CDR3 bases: TGTGCCATCGGGTCCTTGACCTACGAGCAGTACTTC.

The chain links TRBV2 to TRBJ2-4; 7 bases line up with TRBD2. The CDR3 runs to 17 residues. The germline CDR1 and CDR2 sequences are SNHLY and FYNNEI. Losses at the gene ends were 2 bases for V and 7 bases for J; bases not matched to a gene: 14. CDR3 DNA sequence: TGTGCCAGCAGTGAATTGGCGGGAGACCCTTGGGCGAACATTCAGTACTTC. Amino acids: CASSELAGDPWANIQYF.

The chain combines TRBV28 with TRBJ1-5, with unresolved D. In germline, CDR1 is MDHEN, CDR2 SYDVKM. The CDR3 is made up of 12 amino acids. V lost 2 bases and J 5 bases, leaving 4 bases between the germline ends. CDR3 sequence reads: CASSLPDQPQHF. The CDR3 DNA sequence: TGTGCCAGCAGTTTACCCGATCAGCCCCAGCATTTT. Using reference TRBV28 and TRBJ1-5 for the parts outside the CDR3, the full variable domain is DVKVTQSSRYLVKRTGEKVFLECVQDMDHENMFWYRQDPGLGLRLIYFSYDVKMKEKGDIPEGYSVSREKKERFSLILESASTNQTSMYLCASSLPDQPQHFGDGTRLSIL.

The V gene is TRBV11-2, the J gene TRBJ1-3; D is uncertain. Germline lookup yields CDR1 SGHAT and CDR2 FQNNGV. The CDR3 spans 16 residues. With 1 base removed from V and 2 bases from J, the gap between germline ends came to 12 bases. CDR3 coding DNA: TGTGCCAGCAGCTTAGTCCCCAGTAACCCTGGAAACACCATATATTTT. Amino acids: CASSLVPSNPGNTIYF. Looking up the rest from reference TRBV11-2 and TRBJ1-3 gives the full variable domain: EAGVAQSPRYKIIEKRQSVAFWCNPISGHATLYWYQQILGQGPKLLIQFQNNGVVDDSQLPKDRFSAERLKGVDSTLKIQPAKLEDSAVYLCASSLVPSNPGNTIYFGEGSWLTVV.

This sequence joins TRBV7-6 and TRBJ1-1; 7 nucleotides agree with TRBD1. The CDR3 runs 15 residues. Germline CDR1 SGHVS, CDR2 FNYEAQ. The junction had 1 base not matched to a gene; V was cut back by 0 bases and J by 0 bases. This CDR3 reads CASSLAGTVNTEAFF. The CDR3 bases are TGTGCCAGCAGCTTAGCTGGGACAGTGAACACTGAAGCTTTCTTT. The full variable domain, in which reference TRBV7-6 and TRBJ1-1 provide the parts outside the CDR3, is GAGVSQSPRYKVTKRGQDVALRCDPISGHVSLYWYRQALGQGPEFLTYFNYEAQQDKSGLPNDRFSAERPEGSISTLTIQRTEQRDSAMYRCASSLAGTVNTEAFFGQGTRLTVV.